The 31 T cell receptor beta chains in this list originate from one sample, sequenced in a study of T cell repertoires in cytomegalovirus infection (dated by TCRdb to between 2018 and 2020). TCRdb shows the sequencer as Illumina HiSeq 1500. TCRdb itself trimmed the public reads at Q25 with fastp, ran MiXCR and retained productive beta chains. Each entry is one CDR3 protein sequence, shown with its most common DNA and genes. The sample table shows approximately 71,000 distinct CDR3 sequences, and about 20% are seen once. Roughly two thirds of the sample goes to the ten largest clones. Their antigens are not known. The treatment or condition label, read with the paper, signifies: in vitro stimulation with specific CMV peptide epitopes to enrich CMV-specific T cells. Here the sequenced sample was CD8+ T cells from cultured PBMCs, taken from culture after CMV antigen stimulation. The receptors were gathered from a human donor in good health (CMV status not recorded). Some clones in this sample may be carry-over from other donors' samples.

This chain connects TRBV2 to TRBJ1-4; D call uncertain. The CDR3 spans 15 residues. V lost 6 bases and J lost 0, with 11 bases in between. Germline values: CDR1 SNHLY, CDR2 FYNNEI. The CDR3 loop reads CASRPFSTTNEKLFF. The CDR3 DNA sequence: TGTGCCAGCAGGCCCTTTTCCACAACTAATGAAAAACTGTTTTTT.

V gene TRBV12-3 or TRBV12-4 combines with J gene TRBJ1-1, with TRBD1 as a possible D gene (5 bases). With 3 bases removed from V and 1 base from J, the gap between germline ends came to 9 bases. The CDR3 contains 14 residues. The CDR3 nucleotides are TGTGCCAGCAGTTTCAGGGTCTCGAACACTGAAGCTTTCTTT. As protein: CASSFRVSNTEAFF.

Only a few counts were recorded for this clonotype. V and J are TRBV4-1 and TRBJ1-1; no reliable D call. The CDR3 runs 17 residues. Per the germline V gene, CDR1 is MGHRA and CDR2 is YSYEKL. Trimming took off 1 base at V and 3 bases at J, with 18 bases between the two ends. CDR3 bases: TGCGCCAGCAGCCAAGTCCTGAATGTAGGCCCGGACACTGAAGCTTTCTTT. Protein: CASSQVLNVGPDTEAFF.

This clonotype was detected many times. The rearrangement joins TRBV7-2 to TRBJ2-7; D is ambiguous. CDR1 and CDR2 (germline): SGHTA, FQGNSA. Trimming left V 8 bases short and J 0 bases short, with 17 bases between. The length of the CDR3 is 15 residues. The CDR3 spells CASGQMWGYSYEQYF. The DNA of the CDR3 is TGTGCCAGCGGTCAAATGTGGGGATACTCCTACGAGCAGTACTTC.

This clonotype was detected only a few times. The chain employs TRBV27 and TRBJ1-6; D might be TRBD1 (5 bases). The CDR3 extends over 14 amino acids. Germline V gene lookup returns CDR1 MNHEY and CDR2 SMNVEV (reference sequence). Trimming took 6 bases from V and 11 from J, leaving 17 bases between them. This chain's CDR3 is CASSLGWGDAPLHF. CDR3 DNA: TGTGCCAGCAGCCTAGGATGGGGGGATGCACCCCTCCACTTT.

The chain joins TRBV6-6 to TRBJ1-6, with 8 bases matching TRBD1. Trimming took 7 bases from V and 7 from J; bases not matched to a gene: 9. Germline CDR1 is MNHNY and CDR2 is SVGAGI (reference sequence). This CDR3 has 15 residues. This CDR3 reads CASILRTGTNSPLHF. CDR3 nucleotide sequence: TGTGCCAGCATCCTACGGACAGGGACCAATTCACCCCTCCACTTT.

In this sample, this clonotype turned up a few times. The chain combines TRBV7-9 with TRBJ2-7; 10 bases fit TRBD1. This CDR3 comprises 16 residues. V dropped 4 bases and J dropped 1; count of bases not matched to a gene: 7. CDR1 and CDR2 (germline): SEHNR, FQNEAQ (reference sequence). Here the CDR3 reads CASSSQDRGFSYEQYF. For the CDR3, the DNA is TGTGCCAGCAGCTCTCAGGACAGGGGGTTTTCCTACGAGCAGTACTTC.

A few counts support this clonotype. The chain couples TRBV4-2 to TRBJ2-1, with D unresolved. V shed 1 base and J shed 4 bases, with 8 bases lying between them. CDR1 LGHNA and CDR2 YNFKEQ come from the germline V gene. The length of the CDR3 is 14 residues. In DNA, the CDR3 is TGTGCCAGCAGCCAAGGGGCTACTTACAATGAGCAGTTCTTC. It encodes CASSQGATYNEQFF.

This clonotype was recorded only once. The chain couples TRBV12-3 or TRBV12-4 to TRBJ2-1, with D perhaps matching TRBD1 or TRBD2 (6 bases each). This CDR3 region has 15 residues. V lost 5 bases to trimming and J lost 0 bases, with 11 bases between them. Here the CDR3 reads CASSPRGPSYNEQFF. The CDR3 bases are TGTGCCAGCAGTCCCCGGGGGCCCTCCTACAATGAGCAGTTCTTC.

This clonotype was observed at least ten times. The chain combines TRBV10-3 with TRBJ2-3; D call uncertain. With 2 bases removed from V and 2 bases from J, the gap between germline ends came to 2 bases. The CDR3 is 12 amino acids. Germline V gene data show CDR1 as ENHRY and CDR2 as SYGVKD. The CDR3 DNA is TGTGCCATCAGTGAGCTCACAGATACGCAGTATTTT. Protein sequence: CAISELTDTQYF.

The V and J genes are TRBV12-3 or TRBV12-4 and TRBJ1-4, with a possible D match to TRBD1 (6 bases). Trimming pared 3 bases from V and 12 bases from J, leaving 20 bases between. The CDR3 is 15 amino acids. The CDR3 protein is CASSFSSGARGELFF. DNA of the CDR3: TGTGCCAGCAGTTTTTCGTCAGGGGCCCGTGGAGAACTGTTTTTT.

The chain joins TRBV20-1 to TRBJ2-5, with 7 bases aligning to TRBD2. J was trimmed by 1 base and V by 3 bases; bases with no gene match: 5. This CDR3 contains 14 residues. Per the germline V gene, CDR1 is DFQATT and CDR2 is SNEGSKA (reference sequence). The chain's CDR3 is CSASGLVLQETQYF. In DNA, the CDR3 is TGCAGTGCTAGTGGACTAGTCCTCCAAGAGACCCAGTACTTC.

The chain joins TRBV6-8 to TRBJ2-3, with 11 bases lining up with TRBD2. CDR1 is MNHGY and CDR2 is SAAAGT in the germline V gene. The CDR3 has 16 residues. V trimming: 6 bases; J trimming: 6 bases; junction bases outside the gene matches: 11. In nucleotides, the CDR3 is TGTGCCAGCAGGGGGCTAGCGGGGGGCGTGATGGATACGCAGTATTTT. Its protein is CASRGLAGGVMDTQYF.

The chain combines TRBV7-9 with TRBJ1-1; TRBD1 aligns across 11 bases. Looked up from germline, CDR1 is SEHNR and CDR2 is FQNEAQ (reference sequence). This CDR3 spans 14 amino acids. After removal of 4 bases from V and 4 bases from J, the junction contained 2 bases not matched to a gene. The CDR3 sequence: CASSSGQGATEAFF. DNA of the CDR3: TGTGCCAGCAGCTCCGGACAGGGGGCCACTGAAGCTTTCTTT.

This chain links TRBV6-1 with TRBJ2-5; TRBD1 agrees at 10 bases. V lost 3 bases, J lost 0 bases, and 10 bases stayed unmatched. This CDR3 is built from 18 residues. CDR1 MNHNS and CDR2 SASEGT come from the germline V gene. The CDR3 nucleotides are TGTGCCAGCAGTGAGGAAATTACGGGACAGGGGTACCAAGAGACCCAGTACTTC. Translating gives CASSEEITGQGYQETQYF.

In DNA form, the CDR3 reads TGCACTCACGGTCCTTCTTTCGCCGCAGATACGCAGTATTTT. Translating gives CTHGPSFAADTQYF. This chain connects TRBV20-1 to TRBJ2-3; no reliable D call. CDR3 length: 14 amino acids. Germline CDR1 and CDR2: DFQATT and SNEGSKA (reference sequence).

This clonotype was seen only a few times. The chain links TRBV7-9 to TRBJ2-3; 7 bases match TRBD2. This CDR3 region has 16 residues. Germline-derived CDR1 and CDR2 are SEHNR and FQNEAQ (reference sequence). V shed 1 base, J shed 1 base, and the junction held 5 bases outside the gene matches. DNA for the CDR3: TGTGCCAGCAGCTTAGAAGCGGGGCCGGGCACAGATACGCAGTATTTT. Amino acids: CASSLEAGPGTDTQYF.

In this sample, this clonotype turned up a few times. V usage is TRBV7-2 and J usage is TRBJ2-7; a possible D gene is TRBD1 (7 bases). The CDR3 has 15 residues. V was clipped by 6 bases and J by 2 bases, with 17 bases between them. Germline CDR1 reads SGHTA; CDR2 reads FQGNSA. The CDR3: CTSREGAYGTYEQYF. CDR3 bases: TGTACCAGCAGGGAGGGGGCTTATGGTACCTACGAGCAGTACTTC.

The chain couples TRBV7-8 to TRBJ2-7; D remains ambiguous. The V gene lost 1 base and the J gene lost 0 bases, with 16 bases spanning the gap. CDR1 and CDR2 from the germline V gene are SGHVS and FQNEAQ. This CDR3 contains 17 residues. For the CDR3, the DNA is TGTGCCAGCAGCTTAGGGGTCCGCGGAGTAAGCTCCTACGAGCAGTACTTC. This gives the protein CASSLGVRGVSSYEQYF. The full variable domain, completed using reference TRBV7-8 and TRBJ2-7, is GAGVSQSPRYKVAKRGQDVALRCDPISGHVSLFWYQQALGQGPEFLTYFQNEAQLDKSGLPSDRFFAERPEGSVSTLKIQRTQQEDSAVYLCASSLGVRGVSSYEQYFGPGTRLTVT.

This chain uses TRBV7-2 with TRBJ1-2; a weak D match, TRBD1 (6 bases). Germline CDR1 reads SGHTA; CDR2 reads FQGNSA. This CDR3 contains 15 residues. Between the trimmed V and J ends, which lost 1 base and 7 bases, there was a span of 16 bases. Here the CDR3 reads CASSLERGASSGYTF. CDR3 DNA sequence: TGTGCCAGCAGCTTAGAACGGGGGGCGTCGAGTGGCTACACCTTC.

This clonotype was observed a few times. The CDR3 reads CASSPNGGQPQHF. CDR3 nucleotide sequence: TGTGCCAGCAGCCCCAACGGGGGTCAGCCCCAGCATTTT. The chain is built from TRBV7-6 and TRBJ1-5, with a tentative D call TRBD1 (5 bases). CDR1 and CDR2 (germline): SGHVS, FNYEAQ. Trimming shortened V by 5 bases and J by 6 bases, and 11 bases separated the two germline ends. The CDR3 has 13 residues.

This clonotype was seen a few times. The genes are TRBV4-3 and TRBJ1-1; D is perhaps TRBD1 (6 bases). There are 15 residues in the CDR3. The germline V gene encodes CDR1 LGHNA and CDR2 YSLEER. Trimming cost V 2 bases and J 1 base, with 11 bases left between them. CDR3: CASSQQGHANTEAFF. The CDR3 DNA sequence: TGCGCCAGCAGCCAACAGGGACACGCGAACACTGAAGCTTTCTTT.

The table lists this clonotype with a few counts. CDR3 amino acids: CASSPDRVPSQPQHF. The CDR3 DNA reads TGCGCCAGCAGCCCCGACAGGGTCCCGTCTCAGCCCCAGCATTTT. The rearrangement uses TRBV4-1 and TRBJ1-5, with 7 bases aligning to TRBD1. This CDR3 spans 15 amino acids. The V gene end was trimmed by 4 bases and the J gene end by 6 bases; junction bases not matched to a gene: 9. Per germline, CDR1 MGHRA and CDR2 YSYEKL.

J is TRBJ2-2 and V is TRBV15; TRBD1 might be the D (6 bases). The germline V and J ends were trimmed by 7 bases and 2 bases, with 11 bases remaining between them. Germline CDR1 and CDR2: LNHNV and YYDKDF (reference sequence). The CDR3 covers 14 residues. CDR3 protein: CATTQGGNTGELFF. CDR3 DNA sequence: TGTGCCACCACACAGGGCGGAAACACCGGGGAGCTGTTTTTT.

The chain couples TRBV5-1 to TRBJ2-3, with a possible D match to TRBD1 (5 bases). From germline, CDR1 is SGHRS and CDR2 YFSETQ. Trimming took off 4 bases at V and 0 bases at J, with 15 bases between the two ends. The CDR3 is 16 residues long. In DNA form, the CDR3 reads TGCGCCAGCAGCGAAGGACAAACGATTAGCACAGATACGCAGTATTTT. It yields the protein CASSEGQTISTDTQYF.

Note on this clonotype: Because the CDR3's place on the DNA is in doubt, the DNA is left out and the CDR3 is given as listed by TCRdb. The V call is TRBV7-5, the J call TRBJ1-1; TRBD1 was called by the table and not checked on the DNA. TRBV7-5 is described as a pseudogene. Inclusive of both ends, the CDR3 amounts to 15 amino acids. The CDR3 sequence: CISVPEARGAGEAFF.

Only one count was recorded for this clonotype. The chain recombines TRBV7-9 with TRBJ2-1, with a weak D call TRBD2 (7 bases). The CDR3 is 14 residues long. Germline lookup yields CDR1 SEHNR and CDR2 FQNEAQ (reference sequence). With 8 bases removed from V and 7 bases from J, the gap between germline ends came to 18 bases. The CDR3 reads CASFEGGALNEQFF. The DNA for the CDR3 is TGTGCCAGCTTCGAGGGGGGGGCTTTGAATGAGCAGTTCTTC.

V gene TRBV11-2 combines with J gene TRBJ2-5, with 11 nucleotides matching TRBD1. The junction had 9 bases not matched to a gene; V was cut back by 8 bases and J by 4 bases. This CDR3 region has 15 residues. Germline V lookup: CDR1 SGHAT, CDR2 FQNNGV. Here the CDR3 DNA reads TGTGCCAGCGTTCTTCCGGGACAGGGGGGAGAGACCCAGTACTTC. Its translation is CASVLPGQGGETQYF.

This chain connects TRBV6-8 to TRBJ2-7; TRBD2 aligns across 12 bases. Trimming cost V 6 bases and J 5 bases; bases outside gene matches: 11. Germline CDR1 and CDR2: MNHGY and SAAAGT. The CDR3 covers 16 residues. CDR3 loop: CASRVLAGGDSHEQYF. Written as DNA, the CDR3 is TGTGCCAGCAGAGTCCTAGCGGGGGGGGATTCCCACGAGCAGTACTTC.

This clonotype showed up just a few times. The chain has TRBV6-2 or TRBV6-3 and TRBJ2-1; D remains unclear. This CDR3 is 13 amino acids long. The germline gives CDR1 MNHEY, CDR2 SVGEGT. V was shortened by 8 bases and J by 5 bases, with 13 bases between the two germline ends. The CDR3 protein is CASRAPEHNEQFF. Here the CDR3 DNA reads TGTGCCAGCCGCGCCCCGGAACACAATGAGCAGTTCTTC.

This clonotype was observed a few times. CDR3 region: CASYPRGRGQAEAFF. Written as DNA, the CDR3 is TGTGCCAGCTATCCCCGGGGGAGGGGGCAAGCTGAAGCTTTCTTT. This chain connects TRBV7-2 to TRBJ1-1; the match to TRBD1 covers 7 bases. The V gene's germline CDR1 is SGHTA and CDR2 FQGNSA. V was pared by 8 bases and J by 6 bases, with 15 bases of the junction left unmatched. This CDR3 spans 15 amino acids.